The text below deals with one T cell receptor (beta chain). This sample is drawn from a study of blood T cell repertoires in COVID-19. Study-wide context: T cells, B-cell-depleted T cells, or PBMCs provided the cDNA or gDNA that served as material.

Measured with immunoSEQ multiplex PCR; TCRdb has only the in-frame clones, and not every one. The sample includes roughly 190,000 clones, more than 75% of them seen just once. The sample was peripheral blood. This sequence was found in a man between 18 and 29 years old with active or convalescent COVID-19.

CDR3 in DNA: TGCAGCGTTGAGAGGACGAACACCGGGGAGCTGTTTTTT. Its translation is CSVERTNTGELFF. The J gene is TRBJ2-2, the V gene TRBV29-1; no definite D call. V gave up 3 bases and J gave up 0 bases, with 5 bases separating them. The germline CDR1 and CDR2 sequences are SQVTM and ANQGSEA. CDR3 length equals 13 residues.